This T cell receptor (beta chain) was captured by sequencing in a study of blood T cell repertoires in COVID-19. Study in general: Samples taken during acute and convalescent COVID-19 were collected in the United States, Italy and Spain. PBMCs, B-cell-depleted T cells, or T cells were the source of the cDNA or gDNA that made up the material.

Methods used by the authors: For nucleated cells, counts were estimated from reference gene primer amplification. Using immunoSEQ multiplex PCR, the repertoire was profiled, and TCRdb retains in-frame clones only, with some absent. The DNA gave D and trimming, while V, J and clone size come from that table. The sample has more than 85,000 clones; about 85% are singletons. There are a few counts of this clone. Sequenced input: peripheral blood. The clonotype originates from a middle-aged man with active COVID-19.

CDR3 coding DNA: TGTGCCAGCTCACCACCAACCTACGCTAACTATGGCTACACCTTC. It yields the protein CASSPPTYANYGYTF. The chain uses TRBV18 and TRBJ1-2; D uncertain. Trimming cost V 0 bases and J 0 bases, with 8 bases left between them. Germline CDR1 is KGHSH and CDR2 is LQKENI. This CDR3 comprises 15 residues.